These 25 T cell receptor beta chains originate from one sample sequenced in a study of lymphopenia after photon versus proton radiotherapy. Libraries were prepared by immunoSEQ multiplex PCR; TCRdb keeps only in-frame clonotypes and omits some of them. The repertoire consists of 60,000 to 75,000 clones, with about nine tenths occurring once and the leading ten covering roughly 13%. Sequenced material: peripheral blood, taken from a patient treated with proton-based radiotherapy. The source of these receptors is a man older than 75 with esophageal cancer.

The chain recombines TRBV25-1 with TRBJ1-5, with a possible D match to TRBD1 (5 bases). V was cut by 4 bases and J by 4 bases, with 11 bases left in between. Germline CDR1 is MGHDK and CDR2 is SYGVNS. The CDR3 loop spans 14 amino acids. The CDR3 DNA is TGTGCCAGCAGTGCAGAGGGACGGAATCAGCCCCAGCATTTT. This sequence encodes CASSAEGRNQPQHF.

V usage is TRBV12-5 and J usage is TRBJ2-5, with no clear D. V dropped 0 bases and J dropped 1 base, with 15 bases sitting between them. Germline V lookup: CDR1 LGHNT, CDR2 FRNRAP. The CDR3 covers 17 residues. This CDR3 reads CASGLVEGARTQETQYF. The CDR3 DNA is TGTGCTAGTGGTTTGGTAGAAGGTGCGAGGACCCAAGAGACCCAGTACTTC.

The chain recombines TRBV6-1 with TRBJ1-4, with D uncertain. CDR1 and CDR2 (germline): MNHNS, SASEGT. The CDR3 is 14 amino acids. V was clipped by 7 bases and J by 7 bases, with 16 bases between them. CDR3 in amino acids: CASTLTRRGEKLFF. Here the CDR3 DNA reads TGTGCCAGCACCCTCACCCGGAGAGGTGAAAAACTGTTTTTT.

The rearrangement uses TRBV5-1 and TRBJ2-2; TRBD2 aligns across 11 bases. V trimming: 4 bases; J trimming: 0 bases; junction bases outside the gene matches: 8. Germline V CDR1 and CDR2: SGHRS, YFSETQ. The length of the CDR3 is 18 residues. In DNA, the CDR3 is TGCGCCAGCAGCATCGCGGCTAGCGGGGGGTCGAACACCGGGGAGCTGTTTTTT. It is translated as CASSIAASGGSNTGELFF.

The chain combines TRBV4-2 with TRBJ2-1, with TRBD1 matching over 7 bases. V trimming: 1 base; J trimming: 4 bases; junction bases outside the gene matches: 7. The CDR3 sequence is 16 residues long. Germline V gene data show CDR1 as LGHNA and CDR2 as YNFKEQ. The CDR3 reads CASSQGSGTVYNEQFF. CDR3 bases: TGTGCCAGCAGCCAAGGTTCCGGGACAGTATACAATGAGCAGTTCTTC.

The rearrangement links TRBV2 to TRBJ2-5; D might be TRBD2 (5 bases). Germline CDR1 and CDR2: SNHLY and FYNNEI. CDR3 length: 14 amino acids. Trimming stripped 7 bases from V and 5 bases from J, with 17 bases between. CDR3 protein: CASTEVASVETQYF. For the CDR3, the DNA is TGTGCCAGCACGGAGGTAGCAAGTGTTGAGACCCAGTACTTC.

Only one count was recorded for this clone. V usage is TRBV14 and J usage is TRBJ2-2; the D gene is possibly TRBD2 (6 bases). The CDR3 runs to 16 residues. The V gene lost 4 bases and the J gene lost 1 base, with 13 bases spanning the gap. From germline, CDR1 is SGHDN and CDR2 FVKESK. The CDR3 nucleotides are TGTGCCAGCAGCCGATCTAGCGCCAAGAACACCGGGGAGCTGTTTTTT. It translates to CASSRSSAKNTGELFF.

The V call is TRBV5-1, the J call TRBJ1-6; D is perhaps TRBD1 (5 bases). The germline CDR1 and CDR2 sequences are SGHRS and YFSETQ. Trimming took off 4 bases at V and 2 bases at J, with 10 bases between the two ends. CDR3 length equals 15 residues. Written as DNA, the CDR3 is TGCGCCAGCAGCCCCCAGGGCGCCTATAATTCACCCCTCCACTTT. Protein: CASSPQGAYNSPLHF. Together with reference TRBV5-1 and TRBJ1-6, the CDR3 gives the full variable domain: KAGVTQTPRYLIKTRGQQVTLSCSPISGHRSVSWYQQTPGQGLQFLFEYFSETQRNKGNFPGRFSGRQFSNSRSEMNVSTLELGDSALYLCASSPQGAYNSPLHFGNGTRLTVT.

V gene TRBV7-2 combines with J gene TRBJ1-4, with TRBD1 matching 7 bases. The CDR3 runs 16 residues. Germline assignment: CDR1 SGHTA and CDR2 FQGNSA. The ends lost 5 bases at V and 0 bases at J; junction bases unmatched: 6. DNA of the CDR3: TGTGCCAGCAGCACGCGACAGGGTGCAACTAATGAAAAACTGTTTTTT. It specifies CASSTRQGATNEKLFF.

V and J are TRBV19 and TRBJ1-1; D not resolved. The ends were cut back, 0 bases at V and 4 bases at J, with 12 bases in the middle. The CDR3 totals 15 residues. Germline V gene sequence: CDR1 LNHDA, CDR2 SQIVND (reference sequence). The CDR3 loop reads CASSIDPEVFTEAFF. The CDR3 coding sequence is TGTGCCAGTAGTATAGATCCGGAGGTATTCACTGAAGCTTTCTTT.

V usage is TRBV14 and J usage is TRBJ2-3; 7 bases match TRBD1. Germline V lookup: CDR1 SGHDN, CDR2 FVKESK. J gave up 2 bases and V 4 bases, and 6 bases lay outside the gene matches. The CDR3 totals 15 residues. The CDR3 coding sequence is TGTGCCAGCAGCCCGGGACAGAAGGACACAGATACGCAGTATTTT. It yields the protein CASSPGQKDTDTQYF.

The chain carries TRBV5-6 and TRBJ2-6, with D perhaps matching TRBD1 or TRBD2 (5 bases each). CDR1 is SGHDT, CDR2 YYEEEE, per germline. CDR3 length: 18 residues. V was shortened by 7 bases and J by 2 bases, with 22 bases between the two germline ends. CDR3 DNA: TGTGCCAGCTCGAATACTAGGAAGGGGAATGCTGGGGCCAACGTCCTGACTTTC. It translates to CASSNTRKGNAGANVLTF.

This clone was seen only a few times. CDR3 protein: CASSLQGGGELFF. CDR3 nucleotides: TGTGCCAGCAGTCTCCAGGGTGGCGGGGAGCTGTTTTTT. The rearrangement joins TRBV2 to TRBJ2-2, with a possible D match to TRBD1 (5 bases). V was clipped by 5 bases and J by 7 bases, with 11 bases between them. Germline V gene data show CDR1 as SNHLY and CDR2 as FYNNEI. The CDR3 extends over 13 amino acids.

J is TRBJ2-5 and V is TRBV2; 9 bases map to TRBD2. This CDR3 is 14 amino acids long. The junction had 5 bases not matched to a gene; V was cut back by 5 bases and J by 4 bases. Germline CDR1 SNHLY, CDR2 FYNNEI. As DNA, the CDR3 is TGTGCCAGCAGTTTGCGGGGGGGCGCAGAGACCCAGTACTTC. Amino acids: CASSLRGGAETQYF.

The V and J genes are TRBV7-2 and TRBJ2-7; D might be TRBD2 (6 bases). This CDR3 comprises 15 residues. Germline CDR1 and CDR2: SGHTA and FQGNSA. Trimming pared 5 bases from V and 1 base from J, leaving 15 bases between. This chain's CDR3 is CASSERLGSSYEQYF. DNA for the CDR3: TGTGCCAGCAGCGAGAGACTAGGGAGTTCCTACGAGCAGTACTTC.

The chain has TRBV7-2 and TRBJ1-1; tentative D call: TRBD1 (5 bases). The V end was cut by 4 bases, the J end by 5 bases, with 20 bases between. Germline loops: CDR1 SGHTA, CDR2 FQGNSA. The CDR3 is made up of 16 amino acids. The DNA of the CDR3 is TGTGCCAGCAGCTCCCGGGGCGGGCAGATGGGGACTGAAGCTTTCTTT. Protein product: CASSSRGGQMGTEAFF.

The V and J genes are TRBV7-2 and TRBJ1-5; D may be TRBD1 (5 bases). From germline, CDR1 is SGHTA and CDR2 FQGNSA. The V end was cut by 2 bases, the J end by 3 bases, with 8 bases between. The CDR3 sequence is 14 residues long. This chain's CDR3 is CASSLTTDNQPQHF. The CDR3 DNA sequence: TGTGCCAGCAGCTTAACGACAGACAATCAGCCCCAGCATTTT.

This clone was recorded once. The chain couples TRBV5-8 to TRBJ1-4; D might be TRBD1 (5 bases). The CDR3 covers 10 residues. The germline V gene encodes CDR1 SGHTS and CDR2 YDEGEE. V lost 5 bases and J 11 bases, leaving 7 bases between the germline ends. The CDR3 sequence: CASRGGKLFF. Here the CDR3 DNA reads TGTGCCAGCAGGGGGGGTAAACTGTTTTTT.

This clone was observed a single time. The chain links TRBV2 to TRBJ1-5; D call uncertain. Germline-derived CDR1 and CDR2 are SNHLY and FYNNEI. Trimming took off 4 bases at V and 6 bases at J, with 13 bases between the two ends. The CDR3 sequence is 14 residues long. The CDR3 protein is CASSGREMGQPQHF. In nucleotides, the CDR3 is TGTGCCAGCAGTGGAAGAGAGATGGGTCAGCCCCAGCATTTT.

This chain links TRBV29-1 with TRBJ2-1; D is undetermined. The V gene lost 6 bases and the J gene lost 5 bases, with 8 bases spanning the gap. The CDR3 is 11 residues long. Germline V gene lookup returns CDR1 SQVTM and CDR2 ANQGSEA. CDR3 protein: CSVKRNNEQFF. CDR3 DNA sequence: TGCAGCGTAAAACGCAACAATGAGCAGTTCTTC.

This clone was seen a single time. Here the CDR3 reads CASSPRDREETQYF. In nucleotides, the CDR3 is TGTGCCAGCAGCCCAAGGGACAGGGAGGAGACCCAGTACTTC. The rearrangement links TRBV21-1 to TRBJ2-5; the DNA was not used to check the table's D call, TRBD1. TRBV21-1 is given as a pseudogene. CDR3 length: 14 residues.

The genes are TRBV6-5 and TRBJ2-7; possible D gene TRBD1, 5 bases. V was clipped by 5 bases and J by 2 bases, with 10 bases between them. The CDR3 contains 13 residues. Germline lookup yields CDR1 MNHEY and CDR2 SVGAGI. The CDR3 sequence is CASSPDSTYEQYF. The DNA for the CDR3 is TGTGCCAGCAGTCCCGACAGTACCTACGAGCAGTACTTC.

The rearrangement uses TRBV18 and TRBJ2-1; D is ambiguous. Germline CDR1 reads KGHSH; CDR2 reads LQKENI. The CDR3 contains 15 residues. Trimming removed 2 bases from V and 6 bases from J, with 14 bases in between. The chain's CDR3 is CASSPSSQPRNEQFF. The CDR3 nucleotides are TGTGCCAGCTCACCATCTAGTCAGCCCCGCAATGAGCAGTTCTTC.

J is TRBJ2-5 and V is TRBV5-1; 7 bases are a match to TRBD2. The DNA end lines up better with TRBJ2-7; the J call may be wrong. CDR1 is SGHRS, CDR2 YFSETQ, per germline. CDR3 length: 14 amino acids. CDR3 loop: CASSLSGGHHEQYF. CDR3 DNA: TGCGCCAGCAGCTTGTCGGGAGGCCATCACGAGCAGTACTTC.

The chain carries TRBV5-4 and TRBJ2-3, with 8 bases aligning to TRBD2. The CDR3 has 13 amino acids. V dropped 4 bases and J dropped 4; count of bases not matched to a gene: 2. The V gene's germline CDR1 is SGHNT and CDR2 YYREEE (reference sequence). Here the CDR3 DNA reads TGTGCCAGCAGCCCGACTAGCGCAGATACGCAGTATTTT. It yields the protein CASSPTSADTQYF.